A single TCR beta chain is shown here with its context. Its antigen is unidentified. The CDR3 has 14 residues. V was cut by 2 bases and J by 1 base, with 8 bases left in between. Germline values: CDR1 MGHRA, CDR2 YSYEKL. Approximately 200 ng DNA, approximately 30,000 T cell genomes, went into each sorted-subset replicate PCR. Methods used by the authors: ImmunoSEQ output held junction-only sequences without quality scores, so filtering differed. Assay used: immunoSEQ multiplex PCR; TCRdb lists only in-frame clones, some missing. Clone size and V and J calls were adopted from that table, with D and trimming inferred from the DNA. The profile shows a few hundred thousand clones, around 86% of them singletons. These data belong to a study of shared clonotypes between healthy human individuals. Study-wide context: The study used three CD4 naive, three CD4 memory, two CD8 naive and one CD8 memory plate per donor. General study results and limits: Generation probabilities were higher for clonotypes shared across all four sorted-subset donors than for unshared ones.

This sequence joins TRBV4-1 and TRBJ1-1; D uncertain. This sequence originates from a man aged 18 to 29 in good health. Sample: memory CD8+ T cells sorted from blood. Regarding subset: CD45RO+ cells pooled with CCR7-negative TemRA cells. The CDR3 DNA reads TGCGCCAGCAGCCAATGGCACGGGAACACTGAAGCTTTCTTT. Its protein is CASSQWHGNTEAFF.